This T cell receptor beta chain was captured by sequencing in a study of T cells after yellow fever vaccination. Across the whole study: Those fractions that held only low numbers of cells were prepared using the SMART-Seq v4 Ultra Low Input RNA kit. Notes on the study in general: At approximately 96% for CD4 and about 88% for CD8, most primary-vaccination clones showed up again after the booster.

5'RACE template switching produced TCR cDNA carrying a universal primer site and UMIs. TCRdb recomputed calls from the 5' RACE reads with MiXCR, one row per CDR3 protein. The sample lists some 250,000 distinct CDR3 sequences; about 3.7% were seen once. CDR3 size: 14 residues. Trimming left V 2 bases short and J 7 bases short, with 9 bases between. This clonotype was seen at least ten times. The target antigen is unknown. The sample consisted of PBMCs, taken 15 days after the yellow fever booster vaccination. V and J are TRBV12-3 or TRBV12-4 and TRBJ1-6, with D unresolved. The clonotype comes from a man younger than 35 who received the YFV17D yellow fever vaccine. The CDR3 coding sequence is TGTGCCAGCAGTTTACAGACGCAGAATTCACCCCTCCACTTT. Protein product: CASSLQTQNSPLHF.